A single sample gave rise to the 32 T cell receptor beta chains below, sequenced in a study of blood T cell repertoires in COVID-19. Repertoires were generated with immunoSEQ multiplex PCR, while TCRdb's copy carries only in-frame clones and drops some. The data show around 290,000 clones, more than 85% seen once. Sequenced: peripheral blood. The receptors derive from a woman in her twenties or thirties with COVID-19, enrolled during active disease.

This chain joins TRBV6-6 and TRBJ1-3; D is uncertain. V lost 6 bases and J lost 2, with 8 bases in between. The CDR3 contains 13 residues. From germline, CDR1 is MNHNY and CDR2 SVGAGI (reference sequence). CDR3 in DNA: TGTGCCAGCAGCTCGGGTCCTGGAAACACCATATATTTT. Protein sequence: CASSSGPGNTIYF.

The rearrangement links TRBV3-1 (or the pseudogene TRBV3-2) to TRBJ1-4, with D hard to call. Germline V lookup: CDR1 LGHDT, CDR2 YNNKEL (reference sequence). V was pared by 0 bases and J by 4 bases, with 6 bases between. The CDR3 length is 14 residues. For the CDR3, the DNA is TGTGCCAGCAGCCAAGATTCCGTTAATGAAAAACTGTTTTTT. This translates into CASSQDSVNEKLFF.

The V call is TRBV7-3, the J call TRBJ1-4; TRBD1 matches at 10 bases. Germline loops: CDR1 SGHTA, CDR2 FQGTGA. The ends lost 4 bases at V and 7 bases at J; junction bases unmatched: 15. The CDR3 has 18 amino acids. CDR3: CASSSLRQGAKISEKLFF. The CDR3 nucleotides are TGTGCCAGCAGCTCCCTCCGACAGGGGGCAAAGATTAGTGAAAAACTGTTTTTT.

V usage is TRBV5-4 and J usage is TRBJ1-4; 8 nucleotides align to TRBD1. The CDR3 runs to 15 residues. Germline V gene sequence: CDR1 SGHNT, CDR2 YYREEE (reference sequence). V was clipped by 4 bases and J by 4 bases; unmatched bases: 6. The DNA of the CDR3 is TGTGCCAGCAGCCCGGACAGGGCTGTTAATGAAAAACTGTTTTTT. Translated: CASSPDRAVNEKLFF.

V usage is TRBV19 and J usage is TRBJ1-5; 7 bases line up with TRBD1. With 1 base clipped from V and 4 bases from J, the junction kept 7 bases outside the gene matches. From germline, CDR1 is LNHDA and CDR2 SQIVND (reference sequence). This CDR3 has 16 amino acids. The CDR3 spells CASSIATGAGNQPQHF. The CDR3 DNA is TGTGCCAGTAGTATAGCCACAGGGGCTGGAAATCAGCCCCAGCATTTT.

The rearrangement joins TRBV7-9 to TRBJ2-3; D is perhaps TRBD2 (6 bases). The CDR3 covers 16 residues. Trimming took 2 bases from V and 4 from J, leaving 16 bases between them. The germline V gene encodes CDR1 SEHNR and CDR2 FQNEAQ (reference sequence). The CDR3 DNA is TGTGCCAGCAGCTTACGGGCTAGCGTTGGGGCAGATACGCAGTATTTT. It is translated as CASSLRASVGADTQYF.

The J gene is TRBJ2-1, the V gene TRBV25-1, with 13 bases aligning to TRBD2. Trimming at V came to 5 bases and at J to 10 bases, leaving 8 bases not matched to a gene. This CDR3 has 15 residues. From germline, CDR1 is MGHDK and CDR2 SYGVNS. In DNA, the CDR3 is TGTGCCAGCAGTCCCCGGACTAGCGGGAGAGGGGAGCAGTTCTTC. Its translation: CASSPRTSGRGEQFF.

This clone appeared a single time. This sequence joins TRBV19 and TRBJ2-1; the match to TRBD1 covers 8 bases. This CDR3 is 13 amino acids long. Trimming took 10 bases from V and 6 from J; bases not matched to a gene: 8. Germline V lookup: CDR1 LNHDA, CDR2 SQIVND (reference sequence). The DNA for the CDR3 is TGTGCCACCCTGGGTACAGGGGGCAATGAGCAGTTCTTC. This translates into CATLGTGGNEQFF.

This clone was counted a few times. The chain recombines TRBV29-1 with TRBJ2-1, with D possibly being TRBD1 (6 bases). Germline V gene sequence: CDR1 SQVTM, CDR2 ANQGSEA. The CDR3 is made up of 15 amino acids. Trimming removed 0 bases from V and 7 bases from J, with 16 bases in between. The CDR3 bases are TGCAGCGTTGAAGATCCACAGGGCCGGAGGAATGAGCAGTTCTTC. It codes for CSVEDPQGRRNEQFF.

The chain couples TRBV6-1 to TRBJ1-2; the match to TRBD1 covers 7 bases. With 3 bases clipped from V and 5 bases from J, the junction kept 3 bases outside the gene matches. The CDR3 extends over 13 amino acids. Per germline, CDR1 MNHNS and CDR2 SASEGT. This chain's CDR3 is CASSEGQQYGYTF. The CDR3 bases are TGTGCCAGCAGTGAGGGACAGCAATATGGCTACACCTTC.

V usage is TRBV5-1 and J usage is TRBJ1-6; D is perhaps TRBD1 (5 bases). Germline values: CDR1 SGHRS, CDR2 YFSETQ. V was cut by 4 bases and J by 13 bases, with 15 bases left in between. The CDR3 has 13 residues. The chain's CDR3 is CASSLGTTWPLHF. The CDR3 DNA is TGCGCCAGCAGCCTCGGGACTACTTGGCCCCTCCACTTT.

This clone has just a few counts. CDR3 in DNA: TGTGCCAGCAGTTTGACAGGGAACTACGAGCAGTACTTC. It specifies CASSLTGNYEQYF. The rearrangement joins TRBV3-1 (or the pseudogene TRBV3-2) to TRBJ2-7; 7 nucleotides agree with TRBD1. This CDR3 has 13 amino acids. Germline CDR1 and CDR2: LGHDT and YNNKEL (reference sequence). With 6 bases clipped from V and 3 bases from J, the junction kept 5 bases outside the gene matches.

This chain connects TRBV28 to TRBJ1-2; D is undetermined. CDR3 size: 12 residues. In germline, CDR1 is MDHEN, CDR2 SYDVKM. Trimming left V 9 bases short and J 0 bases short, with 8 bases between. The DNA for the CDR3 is TGTGCCAGTCAAGAGACTAACTATGGCTACACCTTC. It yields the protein CASQETNYGYTF.

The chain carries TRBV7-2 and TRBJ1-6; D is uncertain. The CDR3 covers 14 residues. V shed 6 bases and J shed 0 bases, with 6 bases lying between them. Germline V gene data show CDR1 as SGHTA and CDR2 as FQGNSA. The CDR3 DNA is TGTGCCAGCAGTTCAGGCTCCTATAATTCACCCCTCCACTTT. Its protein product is CASSSGSYNSPLHF.

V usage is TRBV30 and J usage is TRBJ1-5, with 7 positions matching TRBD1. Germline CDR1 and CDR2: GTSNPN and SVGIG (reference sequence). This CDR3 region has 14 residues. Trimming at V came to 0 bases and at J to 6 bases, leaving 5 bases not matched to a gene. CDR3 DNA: TGTGCCTGGAGTGTTGACAGGGCATTTCAGCCCCAGCATTTT. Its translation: CAWSVDRAFQPQHF.

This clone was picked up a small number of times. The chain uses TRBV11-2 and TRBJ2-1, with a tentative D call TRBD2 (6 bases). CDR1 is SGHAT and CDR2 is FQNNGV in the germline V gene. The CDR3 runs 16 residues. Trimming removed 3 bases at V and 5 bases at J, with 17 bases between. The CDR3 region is CASSFRGSGTDNEQFF. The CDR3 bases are TGTGCCAGCAGCTTCCGGGGTAGCGGAACTGACAATGAGCAGTTCTTC.

CDR3 protein: CASSEGRGQRRRTSGTYEQYF. CDR3 coding DNA: TGTGCCAGCAGTGAAGGTAGGGGACAGCGGCGGCGGACTAGCGGGACCTACGAGCAGTACTTC. The gene calls are TRBV6-1 and TRBJ2-7; 12 bases fit TRBD2. The CDR3 has 21 amino acids. The trim removed 1 base at V and 2 bases at J, leaving 18 bases unmatched. Per the germline V gene, CDR1 is MNHNS and CDR2 is SASEGT.

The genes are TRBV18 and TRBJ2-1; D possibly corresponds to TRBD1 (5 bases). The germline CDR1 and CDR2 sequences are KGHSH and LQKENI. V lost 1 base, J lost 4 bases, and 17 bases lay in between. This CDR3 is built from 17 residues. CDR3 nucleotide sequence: TGTGCCAGCTCACCACGTACTCCGACAGATCTTTACAATGAGCAGTTCTTC. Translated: CASSPRTPTDLYNEQFF.

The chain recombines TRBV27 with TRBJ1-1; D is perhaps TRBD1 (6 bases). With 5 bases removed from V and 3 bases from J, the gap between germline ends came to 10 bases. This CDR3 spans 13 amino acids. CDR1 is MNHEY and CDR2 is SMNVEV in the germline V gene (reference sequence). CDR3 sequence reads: CASSGDIYTEAFF. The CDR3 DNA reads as TGTGCCAGCAGTGGGGACATCTACACTGAAGCTTTCTTT.

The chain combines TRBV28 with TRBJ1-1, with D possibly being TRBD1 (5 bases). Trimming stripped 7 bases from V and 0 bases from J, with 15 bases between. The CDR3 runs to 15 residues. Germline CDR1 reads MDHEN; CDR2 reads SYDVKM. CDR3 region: CASKGRAGMNTEAFF. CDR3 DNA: TGTGCCAGCAAAGGGAGGGCAGGGATGAACACTGAAGCTTTCTTT.

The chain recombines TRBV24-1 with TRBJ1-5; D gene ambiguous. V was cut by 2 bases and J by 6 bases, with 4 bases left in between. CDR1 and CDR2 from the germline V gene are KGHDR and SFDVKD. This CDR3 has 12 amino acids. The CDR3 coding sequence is TGTGCCACCAGTGATTCGGGTCAGCCCCAGCATTTT. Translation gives CATSDSGQPQHF.

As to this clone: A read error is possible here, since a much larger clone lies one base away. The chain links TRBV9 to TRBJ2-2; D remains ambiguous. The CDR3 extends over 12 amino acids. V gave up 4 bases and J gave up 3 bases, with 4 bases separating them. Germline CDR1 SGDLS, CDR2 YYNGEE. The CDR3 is CASSPYTGELFF. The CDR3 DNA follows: TGTGCCAGCAGCCCCTACACCGGGGAGCTGTTTTTT.

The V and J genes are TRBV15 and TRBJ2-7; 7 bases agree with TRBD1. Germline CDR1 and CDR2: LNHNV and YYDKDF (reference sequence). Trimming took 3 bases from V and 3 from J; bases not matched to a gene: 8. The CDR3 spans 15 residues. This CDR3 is CATSSRQGWGYEQYF. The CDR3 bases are TGTGCCACCAGCAGTAGACAGGGATGGGGCTACGAGCAGTACTTC.

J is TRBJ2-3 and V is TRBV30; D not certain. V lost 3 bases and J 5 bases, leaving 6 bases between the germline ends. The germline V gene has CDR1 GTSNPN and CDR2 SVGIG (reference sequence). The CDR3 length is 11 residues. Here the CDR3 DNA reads TGTGCCTGGAGCATCATAGATACGCAGTATTTT. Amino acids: CAWSIIDTQYF. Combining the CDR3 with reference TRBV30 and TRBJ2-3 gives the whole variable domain SQTIHQWPATLVQPVGSPLSLECTVEGTSNPNLYWYRQAAGRGLQLLFYSVGIGQISSEVPQNLSASRPQDRQFILSSKKLLLSDSGFYLCAWSIIDTQYFGPGTRLTVL.

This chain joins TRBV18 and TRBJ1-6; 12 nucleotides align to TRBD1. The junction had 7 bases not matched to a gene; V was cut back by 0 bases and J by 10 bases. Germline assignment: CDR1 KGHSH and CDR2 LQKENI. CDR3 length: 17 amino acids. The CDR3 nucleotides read TGTGCCAGCTCACCACCCGGGACAGGGGGCGGAGTCTCACCCCTCCACTTT. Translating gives CASSPPGTGGGVSPLHF.

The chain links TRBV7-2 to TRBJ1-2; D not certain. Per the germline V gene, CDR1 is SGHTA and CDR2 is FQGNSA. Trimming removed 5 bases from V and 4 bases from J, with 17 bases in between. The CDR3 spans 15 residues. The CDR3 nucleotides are TGTGCCAGCAGCCCCTCTGAGGGAGCGGCCTATGGCTACACCTTC. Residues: CASSPSEGAAYGYTF.

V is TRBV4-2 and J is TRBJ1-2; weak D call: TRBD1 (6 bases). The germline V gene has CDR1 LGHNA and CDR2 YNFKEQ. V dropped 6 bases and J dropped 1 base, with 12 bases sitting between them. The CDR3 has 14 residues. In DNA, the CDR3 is TGTGCCAGCAGTCCGGACAGCTTTAACTATGGCTACACCTTC. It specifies CASSPDSFNYGYTF.

The CDR3 spells CSALLAGITYEQYF. The CDR3 DNA sequence: TGCAGCGCACTCCTAGCGGGAATCACCTACGAGCAGTACTTC. The rearrangement joins TRBV29-1 to TRBJ2-7; 9 bases fit TRBD2. The CDR3 covers 14 residues. The V and J ends lost 7 bases and 2 bases, in that order; junction bases with no gene match: 9. CDR1 and CDR2 from the germline V gene are SQVTM and ANQGSEA.

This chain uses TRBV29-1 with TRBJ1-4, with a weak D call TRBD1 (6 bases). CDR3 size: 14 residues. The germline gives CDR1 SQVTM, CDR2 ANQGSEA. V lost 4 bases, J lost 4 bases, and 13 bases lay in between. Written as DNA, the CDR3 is TGCAGCGTTGTATTCGGGACAAGTAATGAAAAACTGTTTTTT. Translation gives CSVVFGTSNEKLFF.

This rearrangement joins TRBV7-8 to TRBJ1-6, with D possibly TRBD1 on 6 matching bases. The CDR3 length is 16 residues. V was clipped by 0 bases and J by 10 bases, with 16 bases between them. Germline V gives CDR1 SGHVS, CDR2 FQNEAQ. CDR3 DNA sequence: TGTGCCAGCAGCTTAGCGTTGGGACAACTCGGGTCACCCCTCCACTTT. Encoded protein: CASSLALGQLGSPLHF.

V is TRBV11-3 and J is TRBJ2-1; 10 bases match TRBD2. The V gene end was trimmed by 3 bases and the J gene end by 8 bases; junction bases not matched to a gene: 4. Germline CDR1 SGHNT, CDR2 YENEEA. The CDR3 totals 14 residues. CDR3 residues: CASSLSSGSDEQFF. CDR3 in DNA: TGTGCCAGCAGCTTGTCTAGCGGGAGCGATGAGCAGTTCTTC.

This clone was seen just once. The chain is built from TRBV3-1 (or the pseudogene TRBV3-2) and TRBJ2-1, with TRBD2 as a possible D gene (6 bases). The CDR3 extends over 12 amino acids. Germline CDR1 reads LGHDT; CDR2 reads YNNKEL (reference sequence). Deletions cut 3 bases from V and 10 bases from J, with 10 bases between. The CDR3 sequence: CASSQSGWEQFF. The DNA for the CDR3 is TGTGCCAGCAGCCAGAGCGGGTGGGAGCAGTTCTTC.